This TCR beta chain derives from a study of cytomegalovirus exposure and HLA in healthy donors. Study details: HLA-typed donors were the source of 83 million or so unique TCRs, which an early data release held.

A word on this clone: The target antigen is unknown.

The CDR3 is made up of 15 amino acids. The study ran its PCR with 60 Vbeta and 13 Jbeta primers. Profiled with immunoSEQ multiplex PCR; TCRdb holds only in-frame clones, not every one. The sample consists of 130,000 to 150,000 clones, around 73% of them appearing once. Study-level findings and limits: CMV antigen specificity of a few CMV-associated chains was confirmed in vitro. Donor immune exposure was known only as CMV serostatus. A later analysis, which compared TCR beta chains of equal frequency, found the HLA-associated ones more clonally expanded.

Source material: PBMCs. The V and J genes are TRBV21-1 and TRBJ1-2; the table's D call, TRBD1, was not checked against the DNA. TRBV21-1 is a documented pseudogene. This TCR was sampled from a woman aged 18 to 35 in good health and CMV-seronegative. CDR3 protein: CASSKMGQGRYGYTF. DNA of the CDR3: TGTGCCAGCAGCAAGATGGGACAGGGGCGCTATGGCTACACCTTC.